The next 21 T cell receptor beta chains were all read from a single sample in a study of OX40 agonist ivuxolimab in advanced cancers. The table came from immunoSEQ multiplex PCR; TCRdb's copy has only in-frame clones and leaves some out. Of 60,000 to 75,000 clones in the sample, about 90% are singletons; the top ten hold 14% to 15%. Here the sequenced sample was CD4+ or CD8+ T cells sorted from blood, taken in a trial of the OX40 agonist ivuxolimab. These receptors were taken from an adult with an advanced solid tumor such as melanoma, head and neck, liver or kidney cancer.

This rearrangement joins TRBV7-6 to TRBJ2-3, with a weak D call TRBD2 (5 bases). The CDR3 consists of 12 residues. V was cut by 4 bases and J by 10 bases, with 12 bases left in between. Germline V gene lookup returns CDR1 SGHVS and CDR2 FNYEAQ. The CDR3 DNA reads TGTGCCAGCAGCTCAAATCGGGAAGCGCAGTATTTT. Protein: CASSSNREAQYF.

CDR3 residues: CASSKTSGRTDTQYF. The CDR3 DNA follows: TGTGCCAGCAGCAAGACTAGCGGGAGAACAGATACGCAGTATTTT. This chain joins TRBV11-2 and TRBJ2-3, with 12 nucleotides matching TRBD2. The CDR3 runs 15 residues. CDR1 and CDR2 (germline): SGHAT, FQNNGV. J lost 3 bases, V lost 5 bases, and 3 bases had no gene match.

The V and J genes are TRBV6-5 and TRBJ2-3; D is unresolved. V was trimmed by 2 bases and J by 4 bases, leaving 7 bases between them. The CDR3 loop spans 13 amino acids. The V gene's germline CDR1 is MNHEY and CDR2 SVGAGI. In DNA form, the CDR3 reads TGTGCCAGCAGTTACGGCCCCGCAGATACGCAGTATTTT. This gives the protein CASSYGPADTQYF.

For this clone: This same CDR3 is encoded by further DNA sequences in the sample. The chain carries TRBV5-1 and TRBJ1-2; 7 bases line up with TRBD1. J gave up 2 bases and V 0 bases, and 1 base lay outside the gene matches. Germline V gene lookup returns CDR1 SGHRS and CDR2 YFSETQ. This CDR3 region has 14 residues. CDR3 loop: CASSLEGANYGYTF. CDR3 bases: TGCGCCAGCAGCTTGGAGGGGGCGAACTATGGCTACACCTTC.

The chain has TRBV10-3 and TRBJ2-3; 9 nucleotides agree with TRBD2. Per the germline V gene, CDR1 is ENHRY and CDR2 is SYGVKD. This CDR3 contains 15 residues. The ends lost 5 bases at V and 6 bases at J; junction bases unmatched: 9. This CDR3 is CAISNGGRAVDTQYF. Written as DNA, the CDR3 is TGTGCCATCAGTAACGGCGGGAGGGCCGTGGATACGCAGTATTTT.

The chain employs TRBV7-2 and TRBJ2-1; D remains ambiguous. CDR1 and CDR2 from the germline V gene are SGHTA and FQGNSA. The CDR3 contains 15 residues. Trimming left V 1 base short and J 8 bases short, with 15 bases between. This CDR3 reads CASSLEGLTGDEQFF. The CDR3 DNA sequence: TGTGCCAGCAGCTTAGAGGGTTTAACCGGCGATGAGCAGTTCTTC. Full variable domain (remainder filled in from reference TRBV7-2 and TRBJ2-1): GAGVSQSPSNKVTEKGKDVELRCDPISGHTALYWYRQSLGQGLEFLIYFQGNSAPDKSGLPSDRFSAERTGGSVSTLTIQRTQQEDSAVYLCASSLEGLTGDEQFFGPGTRLTVL.

This chain uses TRBV5-4 with TRBJ2-7; D may be TRBD1 (6 bases). The CDR3 spans 13 residues. Germline V gene sequence: CDR1 SGHNT, CDR2 YYREEE (reference sequence). V was shortened by 5 bases and J by 6 bases, with 15 bases between the two germline ends. DNA for the CDR3: TGTGCCAGCAGTCGTGGCGACAGGCTCGAGCAGTACTTC. Translated, it gives CASSRGDRLEQYF.

This clone was seen only once. The rearrangement links TRBV7-6 to TRBJ2-7; no clear D gene. V dropped 5 bases and J dropped 6 bases, with 23 bases sitting between them. In germline, CDR1 is SGHVS, CDR2 FNYEAQ. This CDR3 contains 16 residues. The CDR3 DNA follows: TGTGCCAGCAGCCGGGCTGCGACATACCTACCCTCCGAGCAGTACTTC. Protein: CASSRAATYLPSEQYF.

The genes are TRBV27 and TRBJ2-1; TRBD2 aligns across 8 bases. There are 13 residues in the CDR3. Germline loops: CDR1 MNHEY, CDR2 SMNVEV (reference sequence). The V segment lost 1 base and the J segment 12 bases; nucleotides outside the gene matches: 5. This chain's CDR3 is CASSLFRAGVQFF. CDR3 DNA sequence: TGTGCCAGCAGTTTATTTCGAGCGGGAGTGCAGTTCTTC.

This clone was found once. The chain combines TRBV19 with TRBJ2-1; D may match TRBD1 or TRBD2 (5 bases each). CDR1 and CDR2 (germline): LNHDA, SQIVND (reference sequence). V gave up 3 bases and J gave up 15 bases, with 21 bases separating them. This CDR3 is 14 amino acids long. CDR3 sequence (DNA): TGTGCCAGTAGTATGAGCTTTTCGGGGCGGAATTGGTTCTTC. Translated: CASSMSFSGRNWFF. Variable domain in full (rest from reference TRBV19 and TRBJ2-1): DGGITQSPKYLFRKEGQNVTLSCEQNLNHDAMYWYRQDPGQGLRLIYYSQIVNDFQKGDIAEGYSVSREKKESFPLTVTSAQKNPTAFYLCASSMSFSGRNWFFGPGTRLTVL.

The chain uses TRBV5-1 and TRBJ2-4, with 11 bases fitting TRBD1. The CDR3 is 14 residues long. Germline V gene lookup returns CDR1 SGHRS and CDR2 YFSETQ. Unmatched junction bases numbered 7, after V lost 8 bases and J lost 6 bases. CDR3 amino acids: CASQDRGQGNIQYF. The CDR3 DNA sequence: TGCGCCAGTCAGGACAGGGGGCAGGGAAACATTCAGTACTTC.

CDR3 protein: CASNRGANTEAFF. CDR3 sequence (DNA): TGTGCCAGCAACCGGGGAGCTAACACTGAAGCTTTCTTT. This chain links TRBV6-5 with TRBJ1-1, with D unclear. Germline CDR1 and CDR2: MNHEY and SVGAGI. This CDR3 has 13 amino acids. The V end lost 7 bases, the J end lost 2 bases, and 11 bases lay between the germline ends.

The chain uses TRBV15 and TRBJ2-3; D is unclear. Germline V gives CDR1 LNHNV, CDR2 YYDKDF (reference sequence). The CDR3 covers 16 residues. V was clipped by 0 bases and J by 0 bases, with 10 bases between them. The CDR3 DNA is TGTGCCACCAGCAGAGATGGGGTAGGCAGCACAGATACGCAGTATTTT. Its protein product is CATSRDGVGSTDTQYF.

This sequence joins TRBV7-6 and TRBJ2-3; maybe TRBD1 (5 bases). The CDR3 covers 15 residues. Germline V CDR1 and CDR2: SGHVS, FNYEAQ. The V end lost 5 bases, the J end lost 0 bases, and 12 bases lay between the germline ends. Here the CDR3 DNA reads TGTGCCAGCAGCCGTTTGGGGCAGAGCACAGATACGCAGTATTTT. This gives the protein CASSRLGQSTDTQYF.

The chain recombines TRBV30 with TRBJ2-3, with D maybe TRBD2 (6 bases). The CDR3 runs 14 residues. Deletions cut 5 bases from V and 3 bases from J, with 15 bases between. Looked up from germline, CDR1 is GTSNPN and CDR2 is SVGIG (reference sequence). The CDR3 DNA follows: TGTGCCTGGCTGAGGACTACACAGACAGATACGCAGTATTTT. Amino acids: CAWLRTTQTDTQYF.

This clone was seen just once. The chain uses TRBV6-6 and TRBJ1-3; no firm D call. Germline-derived CDR1 and CDR2 are MNHNY and SVGAGI (reference sequence). The V gene lost 4 bases and the J gene lost 0 bases, with 10 bases spanning the gap. There are 15 residues in the CDR3. Here the CDR3 reads CASSSSSTSGNTIYF. The CDR3 bases are TGTGCCAGCAGTTCCTCAAGCACCTCTGGAAACACCATATATTTT.

This clone was counted a single time. The chain employs TRBV5-1 and TRBJ2-7; TRBD2 aligns across 11 bases. The CDR3 sequence is 14 residues long. CDR1 is SGHRS, CDR2 YFSETQ, per germline. Trimming removed 5 bases from V and 4 bases from J; junction bases left unmatched: 5. CDR3 amino acids: CASSLTSGTYEQYF. Written as DNA, the CDR3 is TGCGCCAGCAGTTTGACTAGCGGGACATACGAGCAGTACTTC.

The chain employs TRBV7-2 and TRBJ2-5, with 8 bases that match TRBD2. The length of the CDR3 is 15 residues. Germline V gene sequence: CDR1 SGHTA, CDR2 FQGNSA. J lost 5 bases, V lost 4 bases, and 9 bases had no gene match. The CDR3 protein is CASSSLASGWETQYF. CDR3 sequence (DNA): TGTGCCAGCAGCTCCCTTGCTAGCGGGTGGGAGACCCAGTACTTC.

The gene calls are TRBV10-1 and TRBJ2-7; D is uncertain. Trimming pared 2 bases from V and 0 bases from J, leaving 14 bases between. In germline, CDR1 is WNHNN, CDR2 SYGVQD (reference sequence). The CDR3 extends over 16 amino acids. CDR3 sequence (DNA): TGCGCCAGCAGTGAGGGCCGAACCGATAGCTCCTACGAGCAGTACTTC. Protein: CASSEGRTDSSYEQYF.

This sequence joins TRBV19 and TRBJ2-4, with D perhaps TRBD1 (6 bases). V gave up 4 bases and J gave up 9 bases, with 19 bases separating them. Germline V CDR1 and CDR2: LNHDA, SQIVND (reference sequence). This CDR3 contains 15 residues. The CDR3 nucleotides read TGTGCCAGTAGTACCGGACAGCCTATATCTGGCATTCAGTACTTC. Translated: CASSTGQPISGIQYF.

The chain employs TRBV19 and TRBJ2-7; D ambiguous. CDR1 LNHDA and CDR2 SQIVND come from the germline V gene (reference sequence). V gave up 3 bases and J gave up 3 bases, with 15 bases separating them. This CDR3 spans 15 amino acids. CDR3 region: CASSIRVIGGYEQYF. The CDR3 bases are TGTGCCAGTAGTATTCGGGTGATTGGCGGCTACGAGCAGTACTTC.